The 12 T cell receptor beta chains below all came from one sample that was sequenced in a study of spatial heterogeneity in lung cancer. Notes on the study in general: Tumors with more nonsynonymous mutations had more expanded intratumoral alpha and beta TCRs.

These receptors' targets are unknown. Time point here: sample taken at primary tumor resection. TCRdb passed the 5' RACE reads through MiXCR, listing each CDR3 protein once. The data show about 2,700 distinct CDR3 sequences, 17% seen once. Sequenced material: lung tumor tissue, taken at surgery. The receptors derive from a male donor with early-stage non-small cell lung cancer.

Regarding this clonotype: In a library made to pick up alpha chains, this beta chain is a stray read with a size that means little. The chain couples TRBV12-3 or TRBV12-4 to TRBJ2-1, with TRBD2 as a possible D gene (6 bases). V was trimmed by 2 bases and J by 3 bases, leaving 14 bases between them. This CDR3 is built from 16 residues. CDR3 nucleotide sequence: TGTGCCAGCAGTTTAAGCCTAGCGCACCTCTACAATGAGCAGTTCTTC. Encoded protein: CASSLSLAHLYNEQFF.

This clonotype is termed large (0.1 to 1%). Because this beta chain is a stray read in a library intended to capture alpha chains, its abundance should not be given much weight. CDR3 protein: CSARGGGAANTGELFF. The CDR3 region has the DNA TGCAGTGCTAGAGGTGGAGGGGCAGCGAACACCGGGGAGCTGTTTTTT. The chain joins TRBV20-1 to TRBJ2-2, with D possibly matching TRBD2 (6 bases). The V end lost 1 base, the J end lost 0 bases, and 12 bases lay between the germline ends. The length of the CDR3 is 16 residues. Germline CDR1 and CDR2: DFQATT and SNEGSKA (reference sequence).

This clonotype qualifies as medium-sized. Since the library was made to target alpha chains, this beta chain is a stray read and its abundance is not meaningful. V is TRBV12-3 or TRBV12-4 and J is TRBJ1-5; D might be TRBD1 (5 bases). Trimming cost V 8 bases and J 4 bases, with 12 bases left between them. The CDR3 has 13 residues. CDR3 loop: CASGQGLNQPQHF. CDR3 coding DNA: TGTGCCAGCGGGCAGGGTCTGAATCAGCCCCAGCATTTT.

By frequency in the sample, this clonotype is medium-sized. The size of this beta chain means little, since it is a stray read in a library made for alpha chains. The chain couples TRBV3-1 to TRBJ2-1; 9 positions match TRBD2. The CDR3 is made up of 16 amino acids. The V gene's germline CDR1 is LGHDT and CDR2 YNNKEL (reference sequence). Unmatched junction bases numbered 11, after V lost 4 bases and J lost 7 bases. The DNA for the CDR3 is TGTGCCAGCAGCCTCCTTAGGGGTAGCGGGGGTAATGAGCAGTTCTTC. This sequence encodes CASSLLRGSGGNEQFF.

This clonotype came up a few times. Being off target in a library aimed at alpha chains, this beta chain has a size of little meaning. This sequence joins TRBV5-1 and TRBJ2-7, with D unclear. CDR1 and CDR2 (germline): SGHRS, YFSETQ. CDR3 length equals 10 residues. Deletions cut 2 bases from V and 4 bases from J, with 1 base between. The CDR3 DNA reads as TGCGCCAGCAGCTTTTACGAGCAGTACTTC. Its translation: CASSFYEQYF.

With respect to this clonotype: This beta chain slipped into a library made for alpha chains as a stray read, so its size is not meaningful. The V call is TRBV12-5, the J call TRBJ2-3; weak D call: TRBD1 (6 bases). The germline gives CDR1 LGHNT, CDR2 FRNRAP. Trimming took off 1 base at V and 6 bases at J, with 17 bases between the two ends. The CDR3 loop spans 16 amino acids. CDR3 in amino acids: CASGLGTVGPPDTQYF. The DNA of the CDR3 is TGTGCTAGTGGTTTGGGGACAGTAGGGCCGCCGGATACGCAGTATTTT.

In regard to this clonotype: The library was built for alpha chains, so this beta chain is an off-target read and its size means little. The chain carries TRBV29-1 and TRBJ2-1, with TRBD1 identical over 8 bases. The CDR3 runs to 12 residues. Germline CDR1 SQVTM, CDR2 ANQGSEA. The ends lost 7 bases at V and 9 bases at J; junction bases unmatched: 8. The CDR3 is CSAGQGWGEQFF. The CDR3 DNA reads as TGCAGCGCTGGACAGGGATGGGGTGAGCAGTTCTTC.

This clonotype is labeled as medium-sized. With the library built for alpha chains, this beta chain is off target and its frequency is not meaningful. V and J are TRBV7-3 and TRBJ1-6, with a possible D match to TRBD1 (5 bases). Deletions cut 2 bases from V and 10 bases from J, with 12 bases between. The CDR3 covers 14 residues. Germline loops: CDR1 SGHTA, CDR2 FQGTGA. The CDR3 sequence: CASSLEQGSSPLHF. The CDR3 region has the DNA TGTGCCAGCAGCTTAGAGCAGGGTTCCTCACCCCTCCACTTT. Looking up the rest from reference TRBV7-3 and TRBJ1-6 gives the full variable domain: GAGVSQTPSNKVTEKGKYVELRCDPISGHTALYWYRQSLGQGPEFLIYFQGTGAADDSGLPNDRFFAVRPEGSVSTLKIQRTERGDSAVYLCASSLEQGSSPLHFGNGTRLTVT.

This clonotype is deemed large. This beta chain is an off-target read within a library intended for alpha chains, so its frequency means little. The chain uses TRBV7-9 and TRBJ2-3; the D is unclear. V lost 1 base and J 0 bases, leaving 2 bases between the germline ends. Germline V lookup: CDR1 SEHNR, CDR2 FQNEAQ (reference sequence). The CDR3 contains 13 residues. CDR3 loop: CASSLVSTDTQYF. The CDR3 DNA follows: TGTGCCAGCAGCTTAGTTAGCACAGATACGCAGTATTTT.

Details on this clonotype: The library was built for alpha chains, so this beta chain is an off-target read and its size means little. CDR3 in amino acids: CATSRYRGSGDPADTQYF. The CDR3 DNA reads TGTGCCACCAGTAGGTACCGGGGCAGCGGGGATCCCGCAGATACGCAGTATTTT. The V call is TRBV24-1, the J call TRBJ2-3; 7 bases align to TRBD2. In germline, CDR1 is KGHDR, CDR2 SFDVKD. Trimming removed 6 bases from V and 4 bases from J; junction bases left unmatched: 18. The CDR3 is 18 amino acids.

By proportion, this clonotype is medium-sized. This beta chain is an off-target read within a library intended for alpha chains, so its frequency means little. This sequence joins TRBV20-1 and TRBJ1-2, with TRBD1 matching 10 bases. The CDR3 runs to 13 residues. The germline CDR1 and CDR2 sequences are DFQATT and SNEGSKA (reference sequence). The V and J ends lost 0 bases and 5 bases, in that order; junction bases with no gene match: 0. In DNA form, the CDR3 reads TGCAGTGCTAGAGAGGGACAGGGGTATGGCTACACCTTC. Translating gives CSAREGQGYGYTF.

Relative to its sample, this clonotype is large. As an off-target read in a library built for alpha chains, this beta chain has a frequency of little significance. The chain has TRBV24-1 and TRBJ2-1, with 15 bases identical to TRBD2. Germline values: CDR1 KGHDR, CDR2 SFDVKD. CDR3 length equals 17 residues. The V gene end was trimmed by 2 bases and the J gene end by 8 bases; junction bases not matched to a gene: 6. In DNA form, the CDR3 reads TGTGCCACCAGTGATTCCGGGACTAGCGGGAGGTTAGATGAGCAGTTCTTC. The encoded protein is CATSDSGTSGRLDEQFF.